The 25 T cell receptor beta chains listed next were all sequenced from one sample in a study of human T cells and chemical hapten exposure. MiXCR, run by TCRdb on the RACE reads, gives a single entry per CDR3 protein. The table has some 380,000 distinct CDR3 sequences, roughly 4.8% seen once. The time point was: patch test 1, 2 weeks after DPC sensitization. Treatment of the sample: therapeutic diphenylcyclopropenone sensitization with weekly scalp DPC. The specimen was whole blood, collected in connection with sensitization to the hapten diphenylcyclopropenone (DPC). These receptor sequences come from a woman aged 45-65 years with alopecia areata. Some clones in this sample may be carry-over from other donors' samples.

There are many counts of this clonotype. The chain joins TRBV12-3 or TRBV12-4 to TRBJ1-1; D is unresolved. Between the trimmed V and J ends, which lost 10 bases and 0 bases, there was a span of 15 bases. The CDR3 loop spans 14 amino acids. The CDR3 sequence: CAISPGGLNTEAFF. The CDR3 DNA reads TGTGCCATATCCCCCGGAGGACTGAACACTGAAGCTTTCTTT.

This clonotype was recorded a few times. J is TRBJ2-5 and V is TRBV12-3 or TRBV12-4; TRBD2 is a possible D gene (6 bases). Trimming took 1 base from V and 9 from J, leaving 9 bases between them. This CDR3 spans 12 amino acids. The CDR3 nucleotides read TGTGCCAGCAGTTTAGACGGGGGACCCCAGTACTTC. This sequence encodes CASSLDGGPQYF.

V usage is TRBV12-3 or TRBV12-4 and J usage is TRBJ1-1; TRBD1 matches 7 bases. With V trimmed by 1 base and J by 3 bases, 11 bases remained unmatched. The CDR3 loop spans 17 amino acids. The CDR3 DNA reads as TGTGCCAGCAGTTTAGGGGTCAGGGGGGAAGCGGACACTGAAGCTTTCTTT. This translates into CASSLGVRGEADTEAFF.

The J gene is TRBJ2-7, the V gene TRBV6-2 or TRBV6-3; tentative D call: TRBD2 (5 bases). V was shortened by 0 bases and J by 5 bases, with 17 bases between the two germline ends. Germline lookup yields CDR1 MNHEY and CDR2 SVGEGT. This CDR3 comprises 16 residues. CDR3 residues: CASSYSVGSPRDEQYF. The CDR3 nucleotides read TGTGCCAGCAGTTACTCGGTAGGCTCTCCGAGGGACGAGCAGTACTTC.

This clonotype showed up many times. The rearrangement joins TRBV23-1 to TRBJ2-6, with a tentative D call TRBD2 (5 bases). TRBV23-1 is sorted into the ORF group, with uncertain function. The CDR3 contains 16 residues. Trimming stripped 3 bases from V and 2 bases from J, with 11 bases between. DNA of the CDR3: TGCGCCAGCAGTCAGCCGTCTAGCCCTGGGGCCAACGTCCTGACTTTC. It yields the protein CASSQPSSPGANVLTF.

At least ten counts were recorded for this clonotype. The rearrangement uses TRBV12-5 and TRBJ1-1, with D hard to call. The CDR3 has 15 residues. The ends were cut back, 3 bases at V and 4 bases at J, with 15 bases in the middle. Germline V lookup: CDR1 LGHNT, CDR2 FRNRAP. CDR3: CASGFSTVSRTEAFF. Written as DNA, the CDR3 is TGTGCTAGTGGTTTCTCAACAGTCTCTCGCACTGAAGCTTTCTTT.

This clonotype was observed at least ten times. The chain links TRBV15 to TRBJ2-3, with a tentative D call TRBD2 (6 bases). The germline V gene has CDR1 LNHNV and CDR2 YYDKDF (reference sequence). V was pared by 5 bases and J by 2 bases, with 17 bases between. This CDR3 has 16 amino acids. The CDR3 DNA reads as TGTGCCACCAGCTATACCCTCGGACTACTCACAGATACGCAGTATTTT. Protein: CATSYTLGLLTDTQYF. The complete variable domain, with remaining parts taken from reference TRBV15 and TRBJ2-3, reads DAMVIQNPRYQVTQFGKPVTLSCSQTLNHNVMYWYQQKSSQAPKLLFHYYDKDFNNEADTPDNFQSRRPNTSFCFLDIRSPGLGDTAMYLCATSYTLGLLTDTQYFGPGTRLTVL.

The chain couples TRBV7-8 to TRBJ2-5, with 8 nucleotides matching TRBD1. Germline V gene sequence: CDR1 SGHVS, CDR2 FQNEAQ. This CDR3 region has 14 residues. Trimming took 1 base from V and 5 from J; bases not matched to a gene: 3. In DNA form, the CDR3 reads TGTGCCAGCAGCTTAGTATCAGGGGGCGAGACCCAGTACTTC. The encoded protein is CASSLVSGGETQYF.

This clonotype appeared many times. This rearrangement joins TRBV27 to TRBJ1-1; 9 positions match TRBD1. The CDR3 runs 14 residues. Unmatched junction bases numbered 4, after V lost 5 bases and J lost 3 bases. CDR1 is MNHEY and CDR2 is SMNVEV in the germline V gene (reference sequence). In DNA form, the CDR3 reads TGTGCCAGCAGTGTGGACAGGGGTGACACTGAAGCTTTCTTT. Translating it yields CASSVDRGDTEAFF.

This clonotype was recorded at least ten times. The V gene is TRBV7-2, the J gene TRBJ1-5; perhaps TRBD1 as D (6 bases). Trimming pared 1 base from V and 7 bases from J, leaving 8 bases between. Germline assignment: CDR1 SGHTA and CDR2 FQGNSA. There are 13 residues in the CDR3. CDR3: CASSLDRVQPQHF. CDR3 coding DNA: TGTGCCAGCAGCTTAGACAGGGTGCAGCCCCAGCATTTT.

The chain uses TRBV10-3 and TRBJ1-2; TRBD1 is a possible D gene (6 bases). The CDR3 spans 12 residues. Per the germline V gene, CDR1 is ENHRY and CDR2 is SYGVKD. V lost 8 bases and J 6 bases, leaving 13 bases between the germline ends. The CDR3 here is CAIGGGQDGYTF. CDR3 coding DNA: TGTGCCATCGGCGGGGGCCAAGATGGCTACACCTTC.

The V gene is TRBV21-1, the J gene TRBJ2-6; TRBD1 is taken as the D call from the table, unchecked against the DNA. TRBV21-1 constitutes a pseudogene. The CDR3 loop spans 18 amino acids. The CDR3 sequence is CASSKAPGHCSGANVLTF. The CDR3 bases are TGTGCCAGCAGCAAAGCCCCGGGACACTGCTCTGGGGCCAACGTCCTGACTTTC.

This clonotype was recorded many times. The V gene is TRBV5-6, the J gene TRBJ1-1; no clear D gene. CDR3 length: 12 residues. Trimming shortened V by 0 bases and J by 3 bases, and 3 bases separated the two germline ends. The germline CDR1 and CDR2 sequences are SGHDT and YYEEEE. The CDR3 spells CASSLEYTEAFF. The CDR3 DNA is TGTGCCAGCAGCTTGGAGTACACTGAAGCTTTCTTT.

This clonotype was seen ten or more times. The chain joins TRBV6-2 or TRBV6-3 to TRBJ2-2; 10 bases are shared with TRBD2. Germline CDR1 reads MNHEY; CDR2 reads SVGEGT. The CDR3 totals 15 residues. J lost 4 bases, V lost 6 bases, and 5 bases had no gene match. CDR3 nucleotide sequence: TGTGCCAGCAGCCGGACTAGCGGTCTCACCGGGGAGCTGTTTTTT. This encodes CASSRTSGLTGELFF.

This chain uses TRBV7-2 with TRBJ1-5, with D tentatively TRBD1 (5 bases). This CDR3 is built from 15 residues. Germline CDR1 reads SGHTA; CDR2 reads FQGNSA. V lost 6 bases and J lost 1, with 13 bases in between. CDR3 sequence (DNA): TGTGCCAGCAGTCGCCCCAGGGAAAGCAATCAGCCCCAGCATTTT. This translates into CASSRPRESNQPQHF.

This clonotype was recorded at least ten times. This chain links TRBV4-1 with TRBJ1-1, with D possibly being TRBD1 (5 bases). CDR3 length: 14 residues. V lost 3 bases to trimming and J lost 1 base, with 9 bases between them. CDR1 is MGHRA and CDR2 is YSYEKL in the germline V gene. DNA of the CDR3: TGCGCCAGCAGCCAGTTACAGGCGAACACTGAAGCTTTCTTT. Amino acids: CASSQLQANTEAFF.

This clonotype was observed many times. V and J are TRBV20-1 and TRBJ2-3, with TRBD2 as a possible D gene (6 bases). Germline V lookup: CDR1 DFQATT, CDR2 SNEGSKA (reference sequence). CDR3 size: 13 residues. Trimming left V 4 bases short and J 7 bases short, with 15 bases between. In nucleotides, the CDR3 is TGCAGTGCTACTAGCGTGGTGTCATATACGCAGTATTTT. It is translated as CSATSVVSYTQYF.

Many counts were recorded for this clonotype. This rearrangement joins TRBV10-3 to TRBJ2-2; a weak D match, TRBD2 (6 bases). The CDR3 covers 16 residues. Per germline, CDR1 ENHRY and CDR2 SYGVKD. Trimming pared 3 bases from V and 4 bases from J, leaving 15 bases between. CDR3 loop: CAISEFGGRSTGELFF. CDR3 sequence (DNA): TGTGCCATCAGTGAATTCGGGGGTAGGAGCACCGGGGAGCTGTTTTTT.

The table lists this clonotype with many counts. V usage is TRBV12-3 or TRBV12-4 and J usage is TRBJ1-2; TRBD1 might be the D (6 bases). The ends were cut back, 6 bases at V and 3 bases at J, with 23 bases in the middle. This CDR3 has 17 residues. CDR3 sequence reads: CASSTVAQGRAHYGYTF. The DNA of the CDR3 is TGTGCCAGCAGCACGGTAGCACAGGGAAGGGCGCACTATGGCTACACCTTC.

This clonotype appeared a few times. The CDR3 is CASSESRFLETQYF. CDR3 in DNA: TGCGCCAGCAGTGAGTCAAGGTTTTTGGAGACCCAGTACTTC. The chain carries TRBV10-1 and TRBJ2-5; D gene ambiguous. CDR3 size: 14 residues. Germline CDR1 is WNHNN and CDR2 is SYGVQD (reference sequence). The germline V and J ends were trimmed by 0 bases and 5 bases, with 10 bases remaining between them.

At least ten counts were recorded for this clonotype. The chain uses TRBV5-4 and TRBJ1-4; 7 bases align to TRBD1. V dropped 0 bases and J dropped 8; count of bases not matched to a gene: 1. The CDR3 is 13 amino acids. CDR1 SGHNT and CDR2 YYREEE come from the germline V gene (reference sequence). The CDR3 spells CASSLVQGEKLFF. The CDR3 DNA is TGTGCCAGCAGCTTGGTACAGGGGGAAAAACTGTTTTTT.

This clonotype was seen a handful of times. The chain links TRBV7-2 to TRBJ2-3, with 10 bases matching TRBD1. The J segment lost 4 bases and the V segment lost 5 bases, leaving 6 bases of the junction unmatched. Germline assignment: CDR1 SGHTA and CDR2 FQGNSA. The CDR3 length is 15 residues. The DNA for the CDR3 is TGTGCCAGCAGCAACTCCGGGACAGGGGCAGATACGCAGTATTTT. Translation: CASSNSGTGADTQYF.

This clonotype was counted many times. The germline gene is not matched at one end of the junction; a read error may be the cause. This chain uses TRBV20-1 with TRBJ2-3; TRBD2 matches 8 bases. The CDR3 runs to 17 residues. The germline V gene has CDR1 DFQATT and CDR2 SNEGSKA (reference sequence). This chain's CDR3 is CSARTGGLAGITYTQYF. Written as DNA, the CDR3 is TGCAGTGCTAGAACCGGGGGGCTAGCGGGTATCACATATACGCAGTATTTT.

The chain recombines TRBV9 with TRBJ1-1, with D possibly being TRBD1 (5 bases). V gave up 0 bases and J gave up 0 bases, with 12 bases separating them. The germline gives CDR1 SGDLS, CDR2 YYNGEE. This CDR3 has 16 residues. In nucleotides, the CDR3 is TGTGCCAGCAGCGTAGAAAGGGCAGGGCTGAACACTGAAGCTTTCTTT. Translated, it gives CASSVERAGLNTEAFF.

This chain joins TRBV7-9 and TRBJ2-3, with 16 nucleotides matching TRBD2. The J segment lost 3 bases and the V segment lost 6 bases, leaving 12 bases of the junction unmatched. Germline V gene data show CDR1 as SEHNR and CDR2 as FQNEAQ (reference sequence). This CDR3 has 19 residues. The CDR3 coding sequence is TGTGCCAGCAGAGGCGCCGGGACTAGCGGGAGGGCCGGGACAGATACGCAGTATTTT. Its translation is CASRGAGTSGRAGTDTQYF. The full variable domain, its missing parts supplied by reference TRBV7-9 and TRBJ2-3, is DTGVSQNPRHKITKRGQNVTFRCDPISEHNRLYWYRQTLGQGPEFLTYFQNEAQLEKSRLLSDRFSAERPKGSFSTLEIQRTEQGDSAMYLCASRGAGTSGRAGTDTQYFGPGTRLTVL.